This T cell receptor (beta chain) is from a study of radiotherapy plus CTLA-4 blockade in lung cancer. This CDR3 region has 14 residues. The ends lost 3 bases at V and 14 bases at J; junction bases unmatched: 8. Germline V gene data show CDR1 as MNHEY and CDR2 as SMNVEV (reference sequence). With respect to this clone: What it recognizes is unknown.

Whole-study results and caveats: Tumor-derived TCR clones expanded in blood after radiotherapy plus ipilimumab.

TCRdb keeps only in-frame clones here, not all; method: immunoSEQ multiplex PCR. Found here are 110,000 or so clones, 78% of them singletons; the top ten hold 4% to 6%. The receptor comes from a human donor with non-small cell lung cancer who had a partial response to radiotherapy plus ipilimumab. The rearrangement joins TRBV27 to TRBJ1-6, with TRBD1 identical over 9 bases. The starting material was peripheral blood, obtained from a patient treated with radiotherapy plus ipilimumab. The CDR3 nucleotides are TGTGCCAGCAGTTTCCGGGACAGGGATGTTACCCTCCACTTT. It translates to CASSFRDRDVTLHF.